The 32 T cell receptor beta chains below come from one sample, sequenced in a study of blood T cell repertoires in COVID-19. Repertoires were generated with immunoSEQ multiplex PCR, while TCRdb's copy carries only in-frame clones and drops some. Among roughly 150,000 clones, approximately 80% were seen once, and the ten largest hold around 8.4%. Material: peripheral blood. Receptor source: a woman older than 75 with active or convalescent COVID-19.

CDR3 DNA sequence: TGTGCCAGCAGTTTGGGACAGGGTCCAAATGAGCAGTTCTTC. Encoded protein: CASSLGQGPNEQFF. This chain joins TRBV28 and TRBJ2-1; TRBD1 matches 9 bases. The V and J ends lost 3 bases and 7 bases, in that order; junction bases with no gene match: 4. The CDR3 has 14 residues. The germline V gene has CDR1 MDHEN and CDR2 SYDVKM.

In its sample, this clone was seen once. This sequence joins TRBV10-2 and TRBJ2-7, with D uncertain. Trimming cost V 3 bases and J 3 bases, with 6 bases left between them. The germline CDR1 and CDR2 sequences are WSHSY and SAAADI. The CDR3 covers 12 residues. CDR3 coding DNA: TGCGCCAGCAGTGAACAAAGCTACGAGCAGTACTTC. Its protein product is CASSEQSYEQYF.

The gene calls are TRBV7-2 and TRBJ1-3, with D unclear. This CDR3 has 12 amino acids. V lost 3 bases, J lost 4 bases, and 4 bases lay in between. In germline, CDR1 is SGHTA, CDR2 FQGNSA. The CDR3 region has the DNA TGTGCCAGCAGCTTTATGGGAAACACCATATATTTT. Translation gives CASSFMGNTIYF.

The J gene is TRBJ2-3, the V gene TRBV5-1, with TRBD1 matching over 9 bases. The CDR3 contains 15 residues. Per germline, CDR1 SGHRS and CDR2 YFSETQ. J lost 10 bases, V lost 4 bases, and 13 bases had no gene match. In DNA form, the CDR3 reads TGCGCCAGCAGCCCGGGACAGGGCCTCAAGGATGCGCAGTATTTT. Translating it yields CASSPGQGLKDAQYF.

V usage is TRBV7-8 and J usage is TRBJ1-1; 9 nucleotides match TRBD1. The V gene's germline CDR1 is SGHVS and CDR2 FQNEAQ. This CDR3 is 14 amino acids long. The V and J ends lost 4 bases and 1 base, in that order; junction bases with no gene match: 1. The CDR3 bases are TGTGCCAGCAGCTCGGGACAGGGGAACACTGAAGCTTTCTTT. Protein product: CASSSGQGNTEAFF.

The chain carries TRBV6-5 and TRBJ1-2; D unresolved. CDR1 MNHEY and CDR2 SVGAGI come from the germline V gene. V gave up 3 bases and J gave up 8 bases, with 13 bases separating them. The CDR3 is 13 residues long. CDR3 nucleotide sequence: TGTGCCAGCAGTTATCTCCTTTCAGGCGGCTACACCTTC. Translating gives CASSYLLSGGYTF.

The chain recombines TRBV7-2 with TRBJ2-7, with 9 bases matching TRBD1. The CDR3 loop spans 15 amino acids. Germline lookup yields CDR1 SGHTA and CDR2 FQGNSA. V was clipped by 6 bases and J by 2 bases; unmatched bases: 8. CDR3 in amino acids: CASRQGQGNTYEQYF. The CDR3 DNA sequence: TGTGCCAGCAGACAGGGACAGGGTAATACCTACGAGCAGTACTTC.

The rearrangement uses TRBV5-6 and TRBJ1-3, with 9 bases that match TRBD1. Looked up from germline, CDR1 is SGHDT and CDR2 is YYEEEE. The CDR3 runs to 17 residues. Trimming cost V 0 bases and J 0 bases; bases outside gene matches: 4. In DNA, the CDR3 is TGTGCCAGCAGCTTGGCCTGGACAGGGGCCTCTGGAAACACCATATATTTT. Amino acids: CASSLAWTGASGNTIYF.

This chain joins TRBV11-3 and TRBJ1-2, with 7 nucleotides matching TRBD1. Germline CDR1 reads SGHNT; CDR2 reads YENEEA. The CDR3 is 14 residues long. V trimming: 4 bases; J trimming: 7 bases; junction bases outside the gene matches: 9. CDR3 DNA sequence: TGTGCCAGCAGCTCATCGACAGGGCGAGGTGGCTACACCTTC. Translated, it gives CASSSSTGRGGYTF.

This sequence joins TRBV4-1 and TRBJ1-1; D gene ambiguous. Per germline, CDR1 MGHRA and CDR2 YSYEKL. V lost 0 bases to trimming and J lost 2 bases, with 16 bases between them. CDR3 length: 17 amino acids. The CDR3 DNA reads TGCGCCAGCAGCCAAGATGGGAGTGGTCAGCCCAACACTGAAGCTTTCTTT. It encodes CASSQDGSGQPNTEAFF.

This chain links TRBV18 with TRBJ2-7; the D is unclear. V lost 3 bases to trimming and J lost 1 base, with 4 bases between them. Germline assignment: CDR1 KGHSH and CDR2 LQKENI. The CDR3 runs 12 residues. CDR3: CASSPQSYEQYF. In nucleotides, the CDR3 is TGTGCCAGCTCACCCCAGTCCTACGAGCAGTACTTC.

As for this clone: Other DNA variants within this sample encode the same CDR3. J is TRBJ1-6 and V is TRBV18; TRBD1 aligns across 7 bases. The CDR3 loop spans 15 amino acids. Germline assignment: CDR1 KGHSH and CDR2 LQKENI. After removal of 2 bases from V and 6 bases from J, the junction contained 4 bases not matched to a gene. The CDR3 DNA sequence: TGTGCCAGCTCACCAGAGGGGGCCATTAATTCACCCCTCCACTTT. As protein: CASSPEGAINSPLHF.

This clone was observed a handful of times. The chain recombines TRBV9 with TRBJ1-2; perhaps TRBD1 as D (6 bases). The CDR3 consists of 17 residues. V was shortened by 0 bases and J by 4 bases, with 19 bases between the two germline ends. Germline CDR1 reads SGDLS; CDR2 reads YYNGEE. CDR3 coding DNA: TGTGCCAGCAGCGTAGGAATGGACAGTACCTTATCCTATGGCTACACCTTC. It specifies CASSVGMDSTLSYGYTF.

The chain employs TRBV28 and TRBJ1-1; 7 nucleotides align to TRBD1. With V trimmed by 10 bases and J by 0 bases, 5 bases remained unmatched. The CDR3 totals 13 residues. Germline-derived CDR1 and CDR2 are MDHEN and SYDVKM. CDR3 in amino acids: CATNRGLNTEAFF. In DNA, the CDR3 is TGTGCCACAAACAGGGGCTTGAACACTGAAGCTTTCTTT.

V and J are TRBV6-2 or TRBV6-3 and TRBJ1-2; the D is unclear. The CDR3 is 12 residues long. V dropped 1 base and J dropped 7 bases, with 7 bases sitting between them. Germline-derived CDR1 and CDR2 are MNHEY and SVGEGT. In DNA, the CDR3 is TGTGCCAGCAGTTACTGGCAGGCTGGCTACACCTTC. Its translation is CASSYWQAGYTF.

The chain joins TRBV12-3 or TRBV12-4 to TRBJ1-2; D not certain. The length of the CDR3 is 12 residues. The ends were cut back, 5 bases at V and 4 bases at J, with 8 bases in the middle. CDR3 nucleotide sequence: TGTGCCAGCAGTCCCGGGGTCTATGGCTACACCTTC. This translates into CASSPGVYGYTF.

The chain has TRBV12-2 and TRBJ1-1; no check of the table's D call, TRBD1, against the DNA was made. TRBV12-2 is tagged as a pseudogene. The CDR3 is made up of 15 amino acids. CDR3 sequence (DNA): TGTGCAAGTCGCTTTCAACAGGGGATGAACACTGAAGCTTTCTTT. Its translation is CASRFQQGMNTEAFF.

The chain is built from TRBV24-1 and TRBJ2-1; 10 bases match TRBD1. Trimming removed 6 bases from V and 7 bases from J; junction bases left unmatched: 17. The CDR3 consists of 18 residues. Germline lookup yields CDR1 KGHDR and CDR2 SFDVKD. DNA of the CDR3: TGTGCCACCAGTCCGGGACAGGGGATTAAGGGGGCTGGGAATGAGCAGTTCTTC. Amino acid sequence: CATSPGQGIKGAGNEQFF.

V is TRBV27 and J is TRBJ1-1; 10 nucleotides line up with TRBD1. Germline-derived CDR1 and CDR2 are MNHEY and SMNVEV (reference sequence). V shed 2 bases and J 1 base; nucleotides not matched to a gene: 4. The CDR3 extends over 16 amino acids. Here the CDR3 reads CASSLEGTGENTEAFF. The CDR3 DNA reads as TGTGCCAGCAGTTTAGAAGGGACAGGGGAGAACACTGAAGCTTTCTTT.

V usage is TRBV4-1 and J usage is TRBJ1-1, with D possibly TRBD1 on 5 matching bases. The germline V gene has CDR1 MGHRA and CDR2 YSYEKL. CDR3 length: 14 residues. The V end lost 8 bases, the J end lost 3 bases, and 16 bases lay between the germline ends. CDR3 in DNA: TGCGCCAGCTGCCCGCGGGGGGTTGACACTGAAGCTTTCTTT. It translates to CASCPRGVDTEAFF.

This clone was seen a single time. Written as DNA, the CDR3 is TGTGCCAGCAGCGCGACAGATAGCAATCAGCCCCAGCATTTT. Translating it yields CASSATDSNQPQHF. The chain couples TRBV9 to TRBJ1-5, with a weak D call TRBD1 (5 bases). The CDR3 totals 14 residues. Germline V lookup: CDR1 SGDLS, CDR2 YYNGEE. Trimming pared 3 bases from V and 0 bases from J, leaving 7 bases between.

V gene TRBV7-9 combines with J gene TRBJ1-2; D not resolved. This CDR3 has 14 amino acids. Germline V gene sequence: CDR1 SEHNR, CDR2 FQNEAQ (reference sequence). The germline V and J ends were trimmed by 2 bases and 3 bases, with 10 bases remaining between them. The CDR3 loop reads CASSLRTVDYGYTF. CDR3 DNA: TGTGCCAGCAGCTTAAGAACAGTCGACTATGGCTACACCTTC.

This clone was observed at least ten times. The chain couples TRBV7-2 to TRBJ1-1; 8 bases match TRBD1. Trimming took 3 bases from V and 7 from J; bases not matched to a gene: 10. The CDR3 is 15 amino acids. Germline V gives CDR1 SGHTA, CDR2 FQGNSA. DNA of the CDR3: TGTGCCAGCAGCTTCTCGATGTACAGGGGGGATGAAGCTTTCTTT. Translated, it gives CASSFSMYRGDEAFF.

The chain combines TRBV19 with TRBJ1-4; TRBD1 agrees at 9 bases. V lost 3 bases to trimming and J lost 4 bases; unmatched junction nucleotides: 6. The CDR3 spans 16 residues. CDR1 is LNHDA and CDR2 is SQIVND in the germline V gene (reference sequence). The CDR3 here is CASSIPGQGVNEKLFF. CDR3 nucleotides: TGTGCCAGTAGTATTCCGGGACAGGGAGTTAATGAAAAACTGTTTTTT.

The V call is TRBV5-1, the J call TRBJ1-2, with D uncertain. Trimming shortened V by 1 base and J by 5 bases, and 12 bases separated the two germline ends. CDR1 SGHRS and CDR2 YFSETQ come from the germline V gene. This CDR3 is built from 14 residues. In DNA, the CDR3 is TGCGCCAGCAGCTTGTCGAGCTCCTCTTATGGCTACACCTTC. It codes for CASSLSSSSYGYTF.

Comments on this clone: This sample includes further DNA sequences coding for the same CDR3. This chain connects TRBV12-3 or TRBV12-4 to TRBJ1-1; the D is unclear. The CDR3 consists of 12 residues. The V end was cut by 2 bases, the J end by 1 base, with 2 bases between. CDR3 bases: TGTGCCAGCAGTTTACGGAACACTGAAGCTTTCTTT. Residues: CASSLRNTEAFF.

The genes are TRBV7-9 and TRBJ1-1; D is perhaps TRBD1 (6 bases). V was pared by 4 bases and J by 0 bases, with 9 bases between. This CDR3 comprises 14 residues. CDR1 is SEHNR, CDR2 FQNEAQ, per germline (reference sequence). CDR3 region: CASSWGHLNTEAFF. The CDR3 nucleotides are TGTGCCAGCAGCTGGGGACACCTGAACACTGAAGCTTTCTTT.

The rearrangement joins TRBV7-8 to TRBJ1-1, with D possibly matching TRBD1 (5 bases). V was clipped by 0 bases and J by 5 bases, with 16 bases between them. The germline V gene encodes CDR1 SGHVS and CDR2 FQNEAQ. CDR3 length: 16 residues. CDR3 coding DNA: TGTGCCAGCAGCTTAGCGCACGCGGGGCGCGGGACTGAAGCTTTCTTT. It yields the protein CASSLAHAGRGTEAFF.

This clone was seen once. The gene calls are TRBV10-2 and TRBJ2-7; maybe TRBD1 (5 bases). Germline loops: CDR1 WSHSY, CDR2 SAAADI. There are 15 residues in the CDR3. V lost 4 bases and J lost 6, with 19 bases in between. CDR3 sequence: CASSAQGLQTTEQYF. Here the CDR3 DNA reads TGCGCCAGCAGTGCCCAGGGCCTCCAAACTACCGAGCAGTACTTC.

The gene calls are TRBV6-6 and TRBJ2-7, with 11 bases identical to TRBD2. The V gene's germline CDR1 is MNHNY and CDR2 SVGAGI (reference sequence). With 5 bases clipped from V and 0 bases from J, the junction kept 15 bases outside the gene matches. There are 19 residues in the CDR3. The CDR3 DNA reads TGTGCCAGCAGTCTCGTGGGGCTAGCGGGGGGCCTGAGCTCCTACGAGCAGTACTTC. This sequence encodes CASSLVGLAGGLSSYEQYF.

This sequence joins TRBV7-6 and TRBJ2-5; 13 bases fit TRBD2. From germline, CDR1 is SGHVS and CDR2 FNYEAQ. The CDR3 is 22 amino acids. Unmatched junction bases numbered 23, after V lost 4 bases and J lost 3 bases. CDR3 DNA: TGTGCCAGCAGCTATCCTCCGGCATCCGAGACTAGCGGGGGGACCTACGAAGAGACCCAGTACTTC. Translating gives CASSYPPASETSGGTYEETQYF. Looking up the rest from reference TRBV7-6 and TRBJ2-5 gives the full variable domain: GAGVSQSPRYKVTKRGQDVALRCDPISGHVSLYWYRQALGQGPEFLTYFNYEAQQDKSGLPNDRFSAERPEGSISTLTIQRTEQRDSAMYRCASSYPPASETSGGTYEETQYFGPGTRLLVL.

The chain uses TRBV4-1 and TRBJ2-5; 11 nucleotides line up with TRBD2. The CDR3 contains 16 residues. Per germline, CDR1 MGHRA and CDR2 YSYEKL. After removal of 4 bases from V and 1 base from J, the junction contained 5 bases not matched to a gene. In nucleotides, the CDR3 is TGCGCCAGCAGCCGCGTACTAGCGGGGGCCCAAGAGACCCAGTACTTC. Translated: CASSRVLAGAQETQYF.